The 18 T cell receptor beta chains below all came from one sample that was sequenced in a study of blood T cell repertoires in COVID-19. Assay used: immunoSEQ multiplex PCR; TCRdb lists only in-frame clones, some missing. The sample holds approximately 200,000 clones, around 88% seen once. The sample consisted of PBMCs or T cells enriched from blood (not recorded which). Receptors were obtained from a woman aged 25-40 years who had recovered from COVID-19.

V and J are TRBV24-1 and TRBJ2-3; 10 bases agree with TRBD2. The junction had 6 bases not matched to a gene; V was cut back by 5 bases and J by 2 bases. The germline V gene encodes CDR1 KGHDR and CDR2 SFDVKD. CDR3 size: 16 residues. CDR3 residues: CATSGAGGLFTDTQYF. CDR3 nucleotides: TGTGCCACCAGTGGAGCGGGAGGGCTATTCACAGATACGCAGTATTTT.

The chain joins TRBV19 to TRBJ2-1; 10 bases are a match to TRBD2. Looked up from germline, CDR1 is LNHDA and CDR2 is SQIVND (reference sequence). The CDR3 is made up of 17 amino acids. V was clipped by 5 bases and J by 6 bases; unmatched bases: 13. CDR3 loop: CASSVIPGLAIPNEQFF. CDR3 nucleotide sequence: TGTGCCAGTAGTGTGATTCCGGGACTAGCGATCCCCAATGAGCAGTTCTTC. Using reference TRBV19 and TRBJ2-1 for the parts outside the CDR3, the full variable domain is DGGITQSPKYLFRKEGQNVTLSCEQNLNHDAMYWYRQDPGQGLRLIYYSQIVNDFQKGDIAEGYSVSREKKESFPLTVTSAQKNPTAFYLCASSVIPGLAIPNEQFFGPGTRLTVL.

The count of this clone is one. At one end the junction does not follow the germline gene, possibly because of a read error. The chain employs TRBV2 and TRBJ2-3; TRBD1 agrees at 7 bases. Germline CDR1 reads SNHLY; CDR2 reads FYNNEI. The CDR3 contains 13 residues. CDR3 sequence: CASSEIAWDRAHF. CDR3 nucleotide sequence: TGTGCCAGCAGTGAAATCGCTTGGGACAGAGCACATTTT.

This rearrangement joins TRBV29-1 to TRBJ2-2, with TRBD2 identical over 14 bases. V lost 5 bases, J lost 5 bases, and 7 bases stayed unmatched. Germline CDR1 and CDR2: SQVTM and ANQGSEA. The CDR3 has 16 amino acids. CDR3 in amino acids: CSVHLGLAGETGELFF. CDR3 coding DNA: TGCAGCGTTCATCTGGGACTAGCGGGAGAGACCGGGGAGCTGTTTTTT.

The chain has TRBV4-1 and TRBJ1-4; D not certain. V was clipped by 1 base and J by 0 bases, with 6 bases between them. The CDR3 loop spans 15 amino acids. Germline-derived CDR1 and CDR2 are MGHRA and YSYEKL. Here the CDR3 reads CASSQGQATNEKLFF. The DNA of the CDR3 is TGCGCCAGCAGCCAAGGTCAGGCAACTAATGAAAAACTGTTTTTT.

This clone has just one count. The genes are TRBV5-1 and TRBJ2-3, with 11 bases matching TRBD2. V lost 0 bases to trimming and J lost 3 bases; unmatched junction nucleotides: 3. Germline values: CDR1 SGHRS, CDR2 YFSETQ. The CDR3 loop spans 16 amino acids. The CDR3 DNA sequence: TGCGCCAGCAGCTTGGCCGGGACTAGCGGTACAGATACGCAGTATTTT. Residues: CASSLAGTSGTDTQYF.

The chain has TRBV5-1 and TRBJ2-7, with 7 bases identical to TRBD1. CDR1 is SGHRS, CDR2 YFSETQ, per germline. The CDR3 consists of 16 residues. With 0 bases clipped from V and 2 bases from J, the junction kept 8 bases outside the gene matches. CDR3 in DNA: TGCGCCAGCAGCTTGGGAACGGGGACAGCCGCCTACGAGCAGTACTTC. Its protein is CASSLGTGTAAYEQYF.

This chain uses TRBV19 with TRBJ1-3; a possible D gene is TRBD1 (6 bases). Germline V gives CDR1 LNHDA, CDR2 SQIVND (reference sequence). The CDR3 is made up of 13 amino acids. The CDR3 reads CALRDNSGNTIYF. DNA of the CDR3: TGTGCGTTGAGGGACAACTCTGGAAACACCATATATTTT. The whole variable domain, filled in from reference TRBV19 and TRBJ1-3, reads DGGITQSPKYLFRKEGQNVTLSCEQNLNHDAMYWYRQDPGQGLRLIYYSQIVNDFQKGDIAEGYSVSREKKESFPLTVTSAQKNPTAFYLCALRDNSGNTIYFGEGSWLTVV.

The rearrangement uses TRBV3-1 (or the pseudogene TRBV3-2) and TRBJ1-1; possible D gene TRBD1, 6 bases. Germline values: CDR1 LGHDT, CDR2 YNNKEL (reference sequence). CDR3 length: 13 amino acids. V was trimmed by 1 base and J by 12 bases, leaving 15 bases between them. The CDR3 DNA sequence: TGTGCCAGCAGCCAAGGTGGTGGGACAAAACCTTTCTTT. Translating it yields CASSQGGGTKPFF.

V and J are TRBV5-1 and TRBJ2-1; 9 bases map to TRBD2. CDR3 size: 14 residues. The ends lost 3 bases at V and 8 bases at J; junction bases unmatched: 6. CDR1 SGHRS and CDR2 YFSETQ come from the germline V gene. CDR3 in DNA: TGCGCCAGCAGCTCCGGTTGGACTAGCGATGAGCAGTTCTTC. This sequence encodes CASSSGWTSDEQFF.

The V gene is TRBV11-2, the J gene TRBJ2-1, with D maybe TRBD1 (5 bases). V dropped 0 bases and J dropped 10 bases, with 13 bases sitting between them. Germline CDR1 is SGHAT and CDR2 is FQNNGV. This CDR3 is 14 amino acids long. CDR3 in DNA: TGTGCCAGCAGCTTAGATCCAGGGATCATGGAGCAGTTCTTC. Protein: CASSLDPGIMEQFF. Together with reference TRBV11-2 and TRBJ2-1, the CDR3 gives the full variable domain: EAGVAQSPRYKIIEKRQSVAFWCNPISGHATLYWYQQILGQGPKLLIQFQNNGVVDDSQLPKDRFSAERLKGVDSTLKIQPAKLEDSAVYLCASSLDPGIMEQFFGPGTRLTVL.

CDR3 in DNA: TGTGCCAGCCGCCCGCAGGGGGCCGGGACAGATACGCAGTATTTT. It translates to CASRPQGAGTDTQYF. The genes are TRBV27 and TRBJ2-3; TRBD1 matches at 8 bases. V gave up 8 bases and J gave up 3 bases; unmatched junction bases: 10. Germline V gene lookup returns CDR1 MNHEY and CDR2 SMNVEV (reference sequence). The CDR3 consists of 15 residues.

V gene TRBV7-9 combines with J gene TRBJ2-7; 8 bases align to TRBD2. V lost 3 bases and J lost 0; bases outside the gene matches: 16. CDR3 length: 19 residues. Germline V CDR1 and CDR2: SEHNR, FQNEAQ (reference sequence). The CDR3 DNA reads TGTGCCAGCAGCTTCTATCCCCTACCCGGGACTAGGGACTCCTACGAGCAGTACTTC. This gives the protein CASSFYPLPGTRDSYEQYF.

The chain recombines TRBV3-1 (or the pseudogene TRBV3-2) with TRBJ2-7; 14 positions agree with TRBD2. V gave up 4 bases and J gave up 4 bases; unmatched junction bases: 6. The CDR3 spans 16 residues. The V gene's germline CDR1 is LGHDT and CDR2 YNNKEL (reference sequence). Here the CDR3 DNA reads TGTGCCAGCAGCCGGAGAGGACTAGCGGGAGGATACGAGCAGTACTTC. The encoded protein is CASSRRGLAGGYEQYF.

This sequence joins TRBV2 and TRBJ2-5; 9 bases map to TRBD2. V lost 8 bases and J lost 3; bases outside the gene matches: 4. The length of the CDR3 is 13 residues. The germline V gene encodes CDR1 SNHLY and CDR2 FYNNEI. CDR3 residues: CASCGGREETQYF. CDR3 DNA: TGTGCCAGCTGCGGCGGGAGGGAAGAGACCCAGTACTTC.

The rearrangement joins TRBV27 to TRBJ1-6; no definite D call. This CDR3 is 15 amino acids long. The germline V and J ends were trimmed by 3 bases and 8 bases, with 14 bases remaining between them. Per germline, CDR1 MNHEY and CDR2 SMNVEV (reference sequence). CDR3 in amino acids: CASSFDNRGYSPLHF. DNA of the CDR3: TGTGCCAGCAGTTTCGACAACCGAGGGTATTCACCCCTCCACTTT.

The gene calls are TRBV6-5 and TRBJ2-7, with 9 bases lining up with TRBD2. With V trimmed by 5 bases and J by 5 bases, 7 bases remained unmatched. This CDR3 has 14 residues. The germline V gene has CDR1 MNHEY and CDR2 SVGAGI. The CDR3 bases are TGTGCCAGCAGTCGGTCTAGCGGGATCCACGAGCAGTACTTC. Translation gives CASSRSSGIHEQYF.

The chain joins TRBV28 to TRBJ1-2; D not resolved. Trimming stripped 5 bases from V and 0 bases from J, with 13 bases between. The CDR3 totals 15 residues. Per germline, CDR1 MDHEN and CDR2 SYDVKM. The CDR3 DNA reads as TGTGCCAGCAGTATTGGAGGCAAAGCTAACTATGGCTACACCTTC. It yields the protein CASSIGGKANYGYTF.